Included here is one T cell receptor (beta chain) sequence, with context. This clone appeared a few times. Its antigen is currently not known. The record has no base qualities; no much larger clone is one base away. This sample was included in a study of blood T cell repertoires in COVID-19 (dated by TCRdb to 2018 to 2021). Broadly, across the study: Samples from collaborators originated in the United States, Italy and Spain and spanned both the acute and convalescent phases of COVID-19. The prospective study material was composed of cDNA or gDNA derived from T cells, B-cell-depleted T cells, or PBMCs. Deeply sampled blood TCRbeta repertoires from subjects exposed to, actively infected with, or recovered from COVID-19 were included in the dataset. The repertoires were released in a freely available public database meant as a resource for research on the immune response to SARS-CoV-2. The samples were drawn from the first 160 participants of the ongoing ImmuneRACE study and from over 950 subjects provided by 6 global collaborators. Nearly every sample came with metadata listing a de-identified subject ID, COVID-19 status, age in years and sex. Where HLA class I and class II types were available, the types were taken from metadata supplied by the sample provider, not from assay-based typing.

TCRbeta CDR3 regions were amplified from genomic DNA by means of the immunoSEQ Assay, a bias-controlled multiplex PCR. Per the original workflow: The number of nucleated cells in each sample was estimated by amplification of reference gene primers within the assay. To quantify the absolute abundance of each unique TCRbeta CDR3 rearrangement, sequence reads were collapsed and filtered. For each sample, productive Simpson clonality was calculated by taking the square root of Simpson's diversity index across productive rearrangements. In its TCRdb copy, this immuneACCESS table keeps in-frame sequences only and misses some clones. Where compared with another copy, unresolved V genes explain less than half of these, and the others have no known cause. V, J and clone size are those of that table, while D and trimming were read from the DNA. Recorded for this sample are approximately 94,000 clones; around four fifths of them occurred a single time. The top ten clones comprise 31% of the sample.

General study outcomes and caveats: The quantity of clinical and demographic metadata differed by source and by participant and was supplied without curation.

V and J are truncated by 2 bases and 9 bases respectively, leaving an intervening sequence of 19 bases. Spanning cysteine to phenylalanine, the CDR3 consists of 16 amino acids. Only the CDR3 DNA is retained, 48 bases long and in frame from the first base. In the germline V gene, CDR1 corresponds to KGHDR and CDR2 to SFDVKD. The collaborating institutions used their own protocols to collect whole blood in K2EDTA tubes. Collaborator samples were shipped for TCRbeta analysis as frozen whole blood, isolated PBMCs, or DNA extracted from either sample type. The rearranged chain carries TRBV24-1 and TRBJ2-1, with TRBD1 tentatively as D gene (6 bases match). The receptor comes from a man between 65 and 85 years old with active or convalescent COVID-19. The sample was peripheral blood. For the CDR3, the sequence is CATSDSATWGLGEQFF. The DNA reads TGTGCCACCAGTGATTCCGCAACGTGGGGGCTTGGTGAGCAGTTCTTC.